The clone carrying this TCR beta chain was seen just once. The V end was cut by 1 base, the J end by 2 bases, with 12 bases between. There are 16 residues in the CDR3. Germline CDR1 reads SEHNR; CDR2 reads FQNEAQ (reference sequence). These data originate in a study of control samples from healthy donors and cancer patients. Using immunoSEQ multiplex PCR, the repertoire was profiled, and TCRdb retains in-frame clones only, with some absent. The sample includes about 270,000 clones, over 70% of them seen just once. V usage is TRBV7-9 and J usage is TRBJ2-4; D not certain. This receptor was identified in a woman aged 55-70 years with lung cancer. Sequenced input: PBMCs. The CDR3 protein is CASSLGVYGSKNIQYF. CDR3 nucleotides: TGTGCCAGCAGCTTAGGAGTATATGGGTCCAAAAACATTCAGTACTTC.